The 21 T cell receptor beta chains presented below share a single source sample, sequenced in a study of beta chain features in type 1 diabetes. Isolated RNA was reverse transcribed in full, so expressed TCRB transcripts were sequenced. Repertoires were generated with immunoSEQ multiplex PCR, while TCRdb's copy carries only in-frame clones and drops some. The data contain hundreds of thousands of clones, roughly 30% of them singletons. The sequencing sample was made of naive CD4+ T cells from blood. The receptors shown here come from a man between 18 and 29 years old in good health.

This clone was counted between two and nine times. Compared with germline, one end of the junction differs, possibly owing to a read error. The chain links TRBV7-7 to TRBJ2-5; D may be TRBD2 (6 bases). The CDR3 contains 14 residues. Germline V gene lookup returns CDR1 SSHAT and CDR2 FNYEAQ (reference sequence). This chain's CDR3 is CASSLWGVQETQYF. In DNA form, the CDR3 reads TGTGCTAGCAGCTTATGGGGGGTCCAAGAGACCCAGTACTTC.

The table lists this clone with a few counts. The chain has TRBV5-1 and TRBJ2-7; a possible D gene is TRBD1 (5 bases). The CDR3 extends over 14 amino acids. Germline lookup yields CDR1 SGHRS and CDR2 YFSETQ. Trimming removed 5 bases at V and 5 bases at J, with 17 bases between. The CDR3: CASSLIQGSDEQYF. Here the CDR3 DNA reads TGCGCCAGCAGTTTAATTCAGGGCAGCGACGAGCAGTACTTC.

V and J are TRBV27 and TRBJ1-4, with 7 bases identical to TRBD1. Germline V gene sequence: CDR1 MNHEY, CDR2 SMNVEV (reference sequence). V shed 6 bases, J shed 7 bases, and the junction held 8 bases outside the gene matches. The CDR3 consists of 14 residues. The CDR3 region is CASRFRGTREKLFF. CDR3 coding DNA: TGTGCCAGCAGGTTCAGGGGGACGCGTGAAAAACTGTTTTTT.

This chain links TRBV29-1 with TRBJ1-2; 7 nucleotides agree with TRBD1. V lost 8 bases to trimming and J lost 7 bases; unmatched junction nucleotides: 10. This CDR3 region has 12 residues. Germline V lookup: CDR1 SQVTM, CDR2 ANQGSEA. CDR3 amino acids: CSTQTGFFGYTF. In DNA, the CDR3 is TGCAGCACCCAGACAGGGTTTTTTGGCTACACCTTC.

This clone showed up just a few times. The chain recombines TRBV27 with TRBJ2-2; 10 bases are a match to TRBD2. With 3 bases clipped from V and 2 bases from J, the junction kept 6 bases outside the gene matches. CDR3 length: 17 amino acids. CDR1 is MNHEY and CDR2 is SMNVEV in the germline V gene (reference sequence). CDR3 residues: CASSLGSGRKNTGELFF. In DNA, the CDR3 is TGTGCCAGCAGTTTGGGTAGCGGGAGGAAAAACACCGGGGAGCTGTTTTTT.

The gene calls are TRBV7-6 and TRBJ2-7; the D gene could be TRBD1 or TRBD2 (5 bases each). Germline V gives CDR1 SGHVS, CDR2 FNYEAQ. This CDR3 spans 16 amino acids. V was cut by 5 bases and J by 3 bases, with 20 bases left in between. Written as DNA, the CDR3 is TGTGCCAGCAGCCCGGGGACGGATCGAGCTTACTACGAGCAGTACTTC. It is translated as CASSPGTDRAYYEQYF.

In regard to this clone: Other DNA sequences in the same sample also yield this CDR3. The V gene is TRBV9, the J gene TRBJ2-2, with D hard to call. Trimming stripped 0 bases from V and 5 bases from J, with 2 bases between. CDR1 SGDLS and CDR2 YYNGEE come from the germline V gene. This CDR3 is 12 amino acids long. CDR3 sequence (DNA): TGTGCCAGCAGCGTAGCTACCGGGGAGCTGTTTTTT. Amino acid sequence: CASSVATGELFF.

This clone was detected a few times. Here the CDR3 DNA reads TGCAGCGTTGAGGCGCAGGGTGAAGCTTTCTTT. Translating it yields CSVEAQGEAFF. This chain uses TRBV29-1 with TRBJ1-1; the D gene is possibly TRBD1 (5 bases). With 3 bases removed from V and 7 bases from J, the gap between germline ends came to 9 bases. This CDR3 has 11 amino acids. Looked up from germline, CDR1 is SQVTM and CDR2 is ANQGSEA.

This clone was detected only a few times. The rearrangement uses TRBV30 and TRBJ2-7, with D perhaps matching TRBD2 (5 bases). With 0 bases removed from V and 3 bases from J, the gap between germline ends came to 9 bases. The CDR3 contains 13 residues. CDR1 is GTSNPN, CDR2 SVGIG, per germline (reference sequence). This chain's CDR3 is CAWSVLGSYEQYF. CDR3 nucleotide sequence: TGTGCCTGGAGTGTACTGGGGAGCTACGAGCAGTACTTC.

The chain recombines TRBV4-3 with TRBJ2-5; 7 nucleotides line up with TRBD2. The V gene's germline CDR1 is LGHNA and CDR2 YSLEER. The CDR3 spans 14 residues. Trimming cost V 4 bases and J 4 bases; bases outside gene matches: 6. CDR3 region: CASSLFREGETQYF. The CDR3 coding sequence is TGCGCCAGCAGCCTGTTCAGGGAGGGAGAGACCCAGTACTTC.

The V and J genes are TRBV30 and TRBJ1-1; no clear D gene. V lost 1 base to trimming and J lost 7 bases, with 13 bases between them. The CDR3 loop spans 13 amino acids. Germline CDR1 GTSNPN, CDR2 SVGIG (reference sequence). The CDR3 loop reads CAWSAPRYFEAFF. The CDR3 bases are TGTGCCTGGAGTGCGCCACGGTACTTTGAAGCTTTCTTT.

In its sample, this clone was seen once. The gene calls are TRBV29-1 and TRBJ1-1, with D tentatively TRBD1 (5 bases). Germline V lookup: CDR1 SQVTM, CDR2 ANQGSEA. The length of the CDR3 is 14 residues. V was cut by 8 bases and J by 4 bases, with 20 bases left in between. CDR3 sequence (DNA): TGCAGCTCGTCTGGGGGTGCGGTGGGCACTGAAGCTTTCTTT. It codes for CSSSGGAVGTEAFF.

This chain joins TRBV27 and TRBJ2-1, with D perhaps matching TRBD2 (5 bases). The germline gives CDR1 MNHEY, CDR2 SMNVEV (reference sequence). CDR3 length equals 13 residues. V dropped 5 bases and J dropped 5 bases, with 10 bases sitting between them. CDR3 sequence (DNA): TGTGCCAGCAGTCCGGACTCACACAATGAGCAGTTCTTC. This gives the protein CASSPDSHNEQFF.

The chain is built from TRBV11-2 and TRBJ2-7; 7 positions match TRBD1. Germline trimming cut 3 bases from V and 4 bases from J; bases unmatched to any gene: 6. The CDR3 has 14 residues. CDR1 and CDR2 (germline): SGHAT, FQNNGV. The DNA of the CDR3 is TGTGCCAGCAGCTTTGGACAGGATTGGTACGAGCAGTACTTC. Translation gives CASSFGQDWYEQYF.

The V call is TRBV9, the J call TRBJ2-3; a possible D gene is TRBD2 (6 bases). Germline V lookup: CDR1 SGDLS, CDR2 YYNGEE. CDR3 length: 14 residues. Deletions cut 0 bases from V and 5 bases from J, with 10 bases between. The CDR3: CASSVASSGDTQYF. The CDR3 region has the DNA TGTGCCAGCAGCGTAGCGAGTAGCGGAGATACGCAGTATTTT.

This clone was observed a few times. The rearrangement uses TRBV23-1 and TRBJ1-2; no definite D call. TRBV23-1 is an open reading frame whose function is uncertain. V lost 3 bases to trimming and J lost 8 bases, with 16 bases between them. This CDR3 has 14 residues. The CDR3 spells CASSQGTRRNGYTF. The CDR3 DNA is TGCGCCAGCAGTCAGGGAACAAGGCGCAACGGCTACACCTTC.

There are a few counts of this clone. The chain has TRBV30 and TRBJ1-1; 9 bases are a match to TRBD1. CDR1 and CDR2 from the germline V gene are GTSNPN and SVGIG (reference sequence). V was pared by 5 bases and J by 3 bases, with 4 bases of the junction left unmatched. The CDR3 sequence is 13 residues long. Here the CDR3 DNA reads TGTGCCTGGGCCCGGGACAGGGACACTGAAGCTTTCTTT. Translated: CAWARDRDTEAFF.

The genes are TRBV5-6 and TRBJ2-3; D is perhaps TRBD1 (5 bases). The germline V gene has CDR1 SGHDT and CDR2 YYEEEE. V lost 3 bases, J lost 0 bases, and 14 bases lay in between. The CDR3 is 16 amino acids. The CDR3 DNA is TGTGCCAGCAGCTCTCACAGGTTATCTAGCACAGATACGCAGTATTTT. Its translation: CASSSHRLSSTDTQYF. Drawing the rest from reference TRBV5-6 and TRBJ2-3, the complete variable domain is DAGVTQSPTHLIKTRGQQVTLRCSPKSGHDTVSWYQQALGQGPQFIFQYYEEEERQRGNFPDRFSGHQFPNYSSELNVNALLLGDSALYLCASSSHRLSSTDTQYFGPGTRLTVL.

The chain employs TRBV18 and TRBJ2-1; 7 bases agree with TRBD2. Per the germline V gene, CDR1 is KGHSH and CDR2 is LQKENI. This CDR3 is built from 18 residues. With 4 bases clipped from V and 4 bases from J, the junction kept 16 bases outside the gene matches. The CDR3 loop reads CASSLTTSSGRMYNEQFF. In nucleotides, the CDR3 is TGTGCCAGCTCACTCACGACTAGCTCGGGGCGTATGTACAATGAGCAGTTCTTC.

This clone was counted a few times. The chain uses TRBV7-9 and TRBJ2-7; maybe TRBD1 (6 bases). Trimming took 1 base from V and 0 from J, leaving 10 bases between them. The V gene's germline CDR1 is SEHNR and CDR2 FQNEAQ (reference sequence). The CDR3 sequence is 15 residues long. The CDR3 DNA follows: TGTGCCAGCAGCTTAGGATGGGACACCTCCTACGAGCAGTACTTC. Amino acid sequence: CASSLGWDTSYEQYF.

The chain couples TRBV15 to TRBJ2-7, with D unresolved. The CDR3 loop spans 13 amino acids. Trimming took 8 bases from V and 5 from J, leaving 16 bases between them. Germline V gene sequence: CDR1 LNHNV, CDR2 YYDKDF (reference sequence). CDR3 nucleotide sequence: TGTGCCACCTCCCCGGATCCCAGGCACGAGCAGTACTTC. Translated: CATSPDPRHEQYF.